This TCR beta chain came from a study of blood T cell repertoires in COVID-19. Whole-study context: Donors in the United States, Italy and Spain gave samples during acute or convalescent COVID-19. T cells, B-cell-depleted T cells, or PBMCs provided the cDNA or gDNA that served as material.

Germline V CDR1 and CDR2: LNHDA, SQIVND (reference sequence). This CDR3 region has 15 residues. V was clipped by 6 bases and J by 4 bases; unmatched bases: 5. Turning to this clone: Other DNA sequences in this sample translate to the same CDR3.

In the study's own analysis: Amplification of reference gene primers provided the estimated nucleated cell counts. Repertoires were generated with immunoSEQ multiplex PCR, while TCRdb's copy carries only in-frame clones and drops some. V, J and clone size were drawn from that table, and D and trimming were deduced from the DNA. Counted here are under 130,000 clones, roughly 80% occurring once; the ten biggest clones make up about 16%. The TCR comes from an elderly woman with acute or convalescent COVID-19. The sample taken for sequencing was peripheral blood. The chain joins TRBV19 to TRBJ2-6; 8 nucleotides align to TRBD1. For the CDR3, the DNA is TGTGCCAGTAGACGACAGGGGTACGGGGCCAACGTCCTGACTTTC. It specifies CASRRQGYGANVLTF. Based on the CDR3 plus reference TRBV19 and TRBJ2-6, the full variable domain is DGGITQSPKYLFRKEGQNVTLSCEQNLNHDAMYWYRQDPGQGLRLIYYSQIVNDFQKGDIAEGYSVSREKKESFPLTVTSAQKNPTAFYLCASRRQGYGANVLTFGAGSRLTVL.